These T cell receptor beta chains were read from a single sample in a study of pediatric ulcerative colitis. Data came from immunoSEQ multiplex PCR; TCRdb stores just in-frame clones and leaves some out. Seen here are fewer than 20,000 clones, under 75% observed once, and the top ten hold roughly 6.6%. The sequencing sample was made of gut tissue. All receptors come from a boy aged 5-17 years with moderate ulcerative colitis. CDR3s include the opening cysteine and the closing phenylalanine or tryptophan. D genes are given only for firm matches. Only part of the rows carry a size: once, few, many, or a class if the clone is expanded.

d_gene,v_gene,j_gene,abundance,CDR3aa,CDR3nt
.,TRBV5-5,TRBJ1-4,.,CASSLGGNNEKLFF,TGTGCCAGCAGCTTAGGGGGGAATAATGAAAAACTGTTTTTT
.,TRBV7-8,TRBJ2-7,.,CASSLVRGLDEQYF,TGTGCCAGCAGCTTAGTGCGGGGGCTAGACGAGCAGTACTTC
.,TRBV29-1,TRBJ2-3,.,CSVGLVPNTQYF,TGCAGCGTTGGACTAGTTCCAAATACGCAGTATTTT
TRBD1,TRBV2,TRBJ1-2,.,CASSRTGAGYTF,TGTGCCAGCAGCCGGACAGGGGCTGGCTACACCTTC
.,TRBV7-9,TRBJ2-3,.,CASRKQADTQYF,TGTGCCAGCAGGAAACAGGCGGATACGCAGTATTTT
.,TRBV7-5,TRBJ1-6,.,CVRSTQRGQSSYNSPLHF,TGTGTCAGAAGCACTCAGAGGGGTCAGAGCTCCTATAATTCACCCCTCCACTTT
TRBD1,TRBV2,TRBJ1-6,few,CASRDRENSPLHF,TGTGCCAGCCGGGACAGGGAAAACTCACCCCTCCACTTT
.,TRBV5-1,TRBJ2-5,.,CASKAVRVEETQYF,TGCGCCAGCAAAGCGGTCAGGGTTGAGGAGACCCAGTACTTC
.,TRBV7-8,TRBJ2-7,.,CASSLFTMGEQYF,TGTGCCAGCAGCCTATTCACCATGGGTGAGCAGTACTTC
TRBD1,TRBV7-9,TRBJ1-2,.,CASSSDGQGSGYTF,TGTGCCAGCAGCTCTGACGGACAGGGATCAGGGTACACCTTC
.,TRBV6-5,TRBJ1-5,.,CASREGLSNQPQHF,TGTGCCAGCAGGGAGGGACTTAGCAATCAGCCCCAGCATTTT
TRBD1,TRBV12-5,TRBJ1-5,.,CASGSAGGRNQPQHF,TGTGCTAGTGGTTCGGCAGGGGGACGGAATCAGCCCCAGCATTTT
.,TRBV30,TRBJ1-1,.,CAWTPMGGAAFF,TGTGCCTGGACCCCCATGGGGGGCGCGGCTTTCTTT
TRBD2,TRBV14,TRBJ2-1,once,CASSSRASGRHEQFF,TGTGCCAGCAGTTCGAGGGCTAGCGGGAGACATGAGCAGTTCTTC
.,TRBV5-1,TRBJ1-2,.,CASSPSTVYGYTF,TGCGCCAGCAGCCCTTCGACAGTCTATGGCTACACCTTC
TRBD1,TRBV15,TRBJ1-1,once,CATSRVQGDTEAFF,TGTGCCACCAGCAGAGTACAGGGGGATACTGAAGCTTTCTTT
.,TRBV20-1,TRBJ2-1,.,CSARQIYEQFF,TGCAGTGCTAGGCAAATTTATGAGCAGTTCTTC
.,TRBV18,TRBJ2-7,.,CASSPETNEQYF,TGTGCCAGCTCCCCCGAGACCAACGAGCAGTACTTC
.,TRBV7-8,TRBJ1-1,.,CASSLGEGTEAFF,TGTGCCAGCAGCTTAGGAGAGGGGACTGAAGCTTTCTTT
.,TRBV28,TRBJ1-2,.,CASSLGILTGTSYGYTF,TGTGCCAGCAGTTTAGGTATTTTAACCGGGACCAGCTATGGCTACACCTTC
TRBD2,TRBV5-6,TRBJ2-7,.,CAGRRAGDSTYEQYF,TGTGCCGGAAGGAGAGCGGGAGATTCCACTTACGAGCAGTACTTC
.,TRBV7-2,TRBJ2-7,.,CASSAYRTIAVSSYEQYF,TGTGCCAGCAGCGCATATAGAACTATAGCGGTCAGCTCCTACGAGCAGTACTTC
.,TRBV9,TRBJ1-1,.,CASSVVDGDGTEAFF,TGTGCCAGCAGCGTTGTTGACGGGGATGGCACTGAAGCTTTCTTT
.,TRBV5-5,TRBJ1-5,.,CASSLTVNQPQHF,TGTGCCAGCAGCCTGACAGTCAATCAGCCCCAGCATTTT
TRBD2,TRBV7-2,TRBJ2-7,once,CATSGRGREEQYF,TGTGCCACCAGCGGTCGCGGGAGGGAGGAGCAGTACTTC
.,TRBV14,TRBJ2-2,.,CASSRGISAELFF,TGTGCCAGCAGCCGAGGAATCTCTGCGGAGCTGTTTTTT
.,TRBV28,TRBJ1-3,.,CASRPPTVNTIYF,TGTGCCAGCAGGCCTCCCACGGTGAACACCATATATTTT
.,TRBV2,TRBJ1-5,few,CASRAPNQPQHF,TGTGCCAGCCGGGCTCCCAATCAGCCCCAGCATTTT
.,TRBV9,TRBJ2-1,.,CASSVDVGVYNEQFF,TGTGCCAGCAGCGTAGATGTTGGGGTATACAATGAGCAGTTCTTC
TRBD2,TRBV2,TRBJ2-3,.,CASSELAGGFSDTQYF,TGTGCCAGCAGTGAACTAGCGGGAGGGTTTTCCGATACGCAGTATTTT
TRBD2,TRBV5-6,TRBJ2-7,.,CASSGTSGRDYEQYF,TGTGCCAGCAGCGGGACTAGCGGGAGGGACTACGAGCAGTACTTC
.,TRBV7-3,TRBJ2-3,.,CASSDSTDTQYF,TGTGCCAGCAGCGACAGCACAGATACGCAGTATTTT
TRBD1,TRBV7-9,TRBJ2-5,.,CASSSGTGAKETQYF,TGTGCCAGCAGCAGCGGGACAGGGGCTAAAGAGACCCAGTACTTC
.,TRBV5-4,TRBJ2-2,.,CASSFRETGELFF,TGTGCCAGCAGCTTCAGGGAAACCGGGGAGCTGTTTTTT
.,TRBV14,TRBJ1-4,.,CASSQDLAGKLFF,TGTGCCAGCAGCCAAGATTTAGCCGGAAAACTGTTTTTT
.,TRBV29-1,TRBJ2-3,once,CSALPGTRMDTQYF,TGCAGCGCGCTGCCGGGGACCCGGATGGATACGCAGTATTTT
TRBD1,TRBV18,TRBJ2-7,.,CASSPFRDSSYEQYF,TGTGCCAGCTCACCCTTCCGGGACAGTTCCTACGAGCAGTACTTC
.,TRBV7-9,TRBJ1-4,few,CASSAEGGLEKLFF,TGTGCCAGCTCAGCCGAAGGAGGTCTTGAAAAACTGTTTTTT
.,TRBV7-9,TRBJ1-5,few,CASSLDSGALDQPQHF,TGTGCCAGCAGCTTAGATTCGGGGGCACTTGATCAGCCCCAGCATTTT
.,TRBV5-1,TRBJ1-6,.,CASSQGGASPNNSPLHF,TGCGCCAGCAGCCAAGGCGGGGCAAGCCCCAATAATTCACCCCTCCACTTT
TRBD1,TRBV7-2,TRBJ2-5,.,CASSRDRGWETQYF,TGTGCCAGCAGCCGGGACAGGGGTTGGGAGACCCAGTACTTC